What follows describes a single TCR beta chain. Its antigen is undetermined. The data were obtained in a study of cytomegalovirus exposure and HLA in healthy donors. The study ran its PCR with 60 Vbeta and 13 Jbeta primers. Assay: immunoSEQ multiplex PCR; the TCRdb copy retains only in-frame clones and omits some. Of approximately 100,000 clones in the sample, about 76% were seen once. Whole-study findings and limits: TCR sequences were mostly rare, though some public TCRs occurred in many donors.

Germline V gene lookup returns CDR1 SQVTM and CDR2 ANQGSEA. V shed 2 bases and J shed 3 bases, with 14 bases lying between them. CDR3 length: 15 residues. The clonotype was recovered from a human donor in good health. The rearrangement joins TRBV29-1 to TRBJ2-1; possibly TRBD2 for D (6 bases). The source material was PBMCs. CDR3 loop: CSVELGGSGYNEQFF. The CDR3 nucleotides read TGCAGCGTTGAATTGGGGGGTAGCGGCTACAATGAGCAGTTCTTC.